Included here is one TCR beta chain sequence, with context. Germline CDR1 and CDR2: MNHNS and SASEGT. V was pared by 5 bases and J by 5 bases, with 9 bases of the junction left unmatched. This CDR3 spans 15 amino acids. The data belong to a study of cytomegalovirus exposure and HLA in healthy donors. The PCR contained 60 Vbeta and 13 Jbeta primers. The protocol was immunoSEQ multiplex PCR, while the TCRdb copy is restricted to in-frame clones and leaves out a portion. The sample features some 82,000 clones, with approximately 1.1% in its top ten. The V call is TRBV6-1, the J call TRBJ2-4; TRBD2 matches at 7 bases. The TCR comes from a woman aged 25-40 years in good health and CMV-seronegative. Sequenced material: PBMCs. The CDR3 loop reads CASSTQREFQNIQYF. In nucleotides, the CDR3 is TGTGCCAGCAGTACTCAGCGGGAATTCCAAAACATTCAGTACTTC.